The present entry profiles one T cell receptor beta chain with its context. These data originate in a study of OX40 agonist ivuxolimab in advanced cancers. Germline assignment: CDR1 SNHLY and CDR2 FYNNEI. Germline trimming cut 7 bases from V and 0 bases from J; bases unmatched to any gene: 2. The CDR3 loop spans 14 amino acids. Clones were read by immunoSEQ multiplex PCR, and TCRdb kept only the in-frame ones, dropping some. Of approximately 60,000 clones in the sample, roughly four fifths were seen once. This TCR was sampled from an adult with an advanced solid tumor such as melanoma, head and neck, liver or kidney cancer. The sample was CD4+ or CD8+ T cells sorted from blood, taken in a trial of the OX40 agonist ivuxolimab. J is TRBJ2-3 and V is TRBV2, with 9 nucleotides matching TRBD1. CDR3 protein: CASTGQGSTDTQYF. In DNA, the CDR3 is TGTGCCAGCACTGGACAGGGGAGCACAGATACGCAGTATTTT.